The next 5 T cell receptor beta chains were all read from a single sample in a study of T-cell memory formation after mild COVID-19. TCRdb reprocessed the 5' RACE reads via MiXCR and lists one record per CDR3 protein. The repertoire holds some 13,000 distinct CDR3 sequences, with more than 10% as singletons. The sequencing input was PBMCs or a T cell subset sorted from them (not recorded which). The receptors were gathered from an adult woman who had mild COVID-19 (a few samples of this study predate the infection). Cell type and time point are not known.

This clonotype is labeled as medium-sized (0.01 to 0.1%). The J gene is TRBJ2-4, the V gene TRBV6-5; D ambiguous. The CDR3 is 15 residues long. Germline V gives CDR1 MNHEY, CDR2 SVGAGI. The germline V and J ends were trimmed by 0 bases and 1 base, with 7 bases remaining between them. CDR3 coding DNA: TGTGCCAGCAGTTACTCCGCCGGGGCCAAAAACATTCAGTACTTC. This encodes CASSYSAGAKNIQYF.

This clonotype was counted at least ten times. CDR3 sequence (DNA): TGTGCCAGCAGCTTGGTTGAAGGGACGAGCTACACCTTC. This translates into CASSLVEGTSYTF. The rearrangement uses TRBV5-6 and TRBJ1-2, with D maybe TRBD1 (5 bases). This CDR3 has 13 amino acids. Germline V lookup: CDR1 SGHDT, CDR2 YYEEEE. With 0 bases removed from V and 9 bases from J, the gap between germline ends came to 12 bases.

Many counts were recorded for this clonotype. This chain's CDR3 is CATSDWDISVGNEQFF. CDR3 in DNA: TGTGCCACCAGTGATTGGGATATCTCGGTGGGGAATGAGCAGTTCTTC. The chain employs TRBV24-1 and TRBJ2-1; no clear D gene. V lost 2 bases and J lost 7, with 17 bases in between. The CDR3 runs 16 residues. Germline-derived CDR1 and CDR2 are KGHDR and SFDVKD.

This clonotype came up many times. The J gene is TRBJ2-7, the V gene TRBV9, with a possible D match to TRBD2 (5 bases). Trimming left V 4 bases short and J 0 bases short, with 14 bases between. Germline CDR1 is SGDLS and CDR2 is YYNGEE. The CDR3 covers 15 residues. In DNA form, the CDR3 reads TGTGCCAGCAGCCCCACCGGCGGGTACTCCTACGAGCAGTACTTC. The encoded protein is CASSPTGGYSYEQYF.

This clonotype was observed a few times. This chain links TRBV10-3 with TRBJ2-7; TRBD1 agrees at 10 bases. Unmatched junction bases numbered 7, after V lost 1 base and J lost 4 bases. Germline CDR1 is ENHRY and CDR2 is SYGVKD. The CDR3 loop spans 16 amino acids. The DNA of the CDR3 is TGTGCCATCAGTGAGTTTGGACAGGGGGAGATTTACGAGCAGTACTTC. Encoded protein: CAISEFGQGEIYEQYF.